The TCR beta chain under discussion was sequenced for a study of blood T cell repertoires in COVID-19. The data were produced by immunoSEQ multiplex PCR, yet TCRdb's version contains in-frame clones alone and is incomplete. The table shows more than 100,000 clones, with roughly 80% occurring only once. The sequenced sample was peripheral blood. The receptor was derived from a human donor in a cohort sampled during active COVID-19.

CDR3 in amino acids: CASSLAGLSNQPQHF. The DNA of the CDR3 is TGCGCCAGCAGCTTGGCAGGGTTAAGCAATCAGCCCCAGCATTTT. The chain carries TRBV5-1 and TRBJ1-5, with D possibly TRBD1 on 5 matching bases. Germline-derived CDR1 and CDR2 are SGHRS and YFSETQ. V lost 0 bases, J lost 1 base, and 8 bases lay in between. CDR3 size: 15 residues.